One T cell receptor (beta chain) is described in this entry. This clonotype was counted at least ten times. This clone's antigen is unknown. One base away there is no much larger clone; base qualities are not given. The entry originates in a study of T cells in Graves' hyperthyroidism and ophthalmopathy (dated by TCRdb to the late 2010s). Looking at the study overall: Peripheral blood samples were taken at initial diagnosis, before any treatment was given. TCR V-J signatures able to tell the groups apart were searched for in a discovery cohort of 90 to 100 patients, of whom over 40 had Graves' ophthalmopathy and under 65 had stable Graves' hyperthyroidism. Prospective prediction of ophthalmopathy was tested in an independent validation cohort consisting of fewer than 20 hyperthyroidism patients and some 17 patients who later progressed to ophthalmopathy. The 75 to 100 discovery patients were randomly divided into training and test sets at a 7:3 ratio. In six Graves' hyperthyroidism patients, the study also compared T-cell repertoires from thyroid tissue with T-cell repertoires from blood. After blood sampling, hyperthyroidism patients were treated with methimazole at a starting dose of 30 mg daily, and ophthalmopathy patients were treated with high-dose intravenous methylprednisolone. The paper reports TCR Vbeta CDR3 sequencing of over 120 peripheral blood samples: 43 ophthalmopathy, 75 to 80 hyperthyroidism and about 17 progressor patients.

V lost 3 bases and J lost 9 bases; the stretch between them is 11 bases long. CDR1 and CDR2, per the germline V gene, are KGHDR and SFDVKD. The CDR3 numbers 12 residues from cysteine through phenylalanine. CDR3 DNA is the only sequence kept; it has 36 bases, read in frame from the first base. Hyperthyroidism patients were newly diagnosed, with disease duration under 2 months, and aged 18 to 65 years. Patients with uncontrolled infections, other autoimmune diseases, pregnancy or lactation were excluded. Diagnoses relied on clinical symptoms, serum thyroxine and TRAb, thyroid ultrasound and orbital computed tomography. For progressor patients, blood was drawn at the first diagnosis of hyperthyroidism, before any ophthalmopathy symptoms had appeared. Ficoll-Paque density gradient centrifugation was used to isolate PBMCs from around 10 ml of fresh peripheral blood. Progressor patients were first diagnosed with Graves' hyperthyroidism and then developed ophthalmopathy during follow-up. Total RNA was extracted using Trizol reagent, and RNA quality was assessed on an Agilent 2100 Bioanalyzer.

The TCR beta CDR3 regions were amplified from the RNA transcripts. For the first round of RT-PCR on the TCR CDR3, the HTBI primer set was used together with the Qiagen OneStep RT-PCR kit. The libraries were constructed in a second round of multiplex PCR and then size-selected and purified. Sequencing of the libraries was done on an Illumina HiSeq2000 using paired-end 100 bp reads. As for the original processing: Raw data were processed with SOAPnuke, discarding reads with adapters, uncalled bases, mean Phred below 15, or no exact constant-primer or identifier match. COPE v1.2.5 was used to merge high-quality paired reads, and clonotypes were defined as unique nucleotide sequences. MiTCR v1.1 was used to align clonotypes to the IMGT TRBV, TRBD and TRBJ reference segments. Analysis was restricted to V-J combinations with a frequency above 0.0001, which covered about 99% of repertoires. The TCS score was defined as F50 (clonal expansion) divided by E x V (chaos), with BLOSUM62-based TCRdist calculated between CDR3 peptides within each V-J. Welch's t-statistics and random forest reduced around 520 V-J features to 13, which were used in a naive Bayes classifier (R e1071). TCRdb trimmed the raw reads at Q25, called clones with MiXCR and kept productive beta chains. Every distinct CDR3 protein forms one entry, paired with its most common genes and DNA. TCRdb, not the original authors, processed these V and J calls. In all, the sample holds under 350,000 distinct CDR3 sequences, and around a quarter of those were seen once. Roughly a quarter of the sample is held by the ten biggest clonotypes.

What the study reported, not specific to this receptor: In validation, progression to ophthalmopathy was predicted by the model with around 71% sensitivity and 72% to 80% specificity, a median of 6.5 months before onset. A model built on a 13 V-J signature distinguished ophthalmopathy from stable hyperthyroidism, reaching around 90% sensitivity and about 81% specificity in cross-validation and 80%/75% in testing. Sample size was not statistically predetermined, and blinding of investigators to group allocation was not performed. Most expanded thyroid clonotypes (frequency above 0.001) were also detected in blood, suggesting blood repertoires may reflect thyroid immune responses.

Recombination joined TRBV24-1 with TRBJ2-7; the D segment cannot be called with confidence. The source of this sequence is a man aged 35 to 55 with Graves' hyperthyroidism that later progressed to Graves' ophthalmopathy. The sequencing input was blood. CDR3 sequence: CATSDGSQRQYF. In nucleotide form, the sequence is TGTGCCACCAGTGATGGAAGTCAACGGCAGTACTTC.